Listed here are 21 T cell receptor beta chains from one sample, sequenced in a study of blood T cell repertoires in COVID-19. Profiling relied on immunoSEQ multiplex PCR, and the TCRdb table lists in-frame clones only, not all of them. The top ten clones hold around 38% of a sample with just under 150,000 clones, 75% to 90% of them seen once. The material sequenced was peripheral blood. All receptors come from a man aged 50 to 60 who had recovered from COVID-19.

This clone came up a few times. The rearrangement joins TRBV3-1 (or the pseudogene TRBV3-2) to TRBJ1-2, with D maybe TRBD1 (5 bases). Germline lookup yields CDR1 LGHDT and CDR2 YNNKEL (reference sequence). V was pared by 6 bases and J by 4 bases, with 12 bases between. This CDR3 has 13 amino acids. The CDR3 loop is CASRQTAVYGYTF. For the CDR3, the DNA is TGTGCCAGCAGACAGACAGCCGTCTATGGCTACACCTTC.

The chain combines TRBV11-3 with TRBJ2-3; D call uncertain. Deletions cut 2 bases from V and 6 bases from J, with 9 bases between. The CDR3 is 13 residues long. Looked up from germline, CDR1 is SGHNT and CDR2 is YENEEA. The CDR3 DNA follows: TGTGCCAGCAGCTTACAAAGCCTGGATACGCAGTATTTT. This translates into CASSLQSLDTQYF. The full variable domain, rest sourced from reference TRBV11-3 and TRBJ2-3, is EAGVVQSPRYKIIEKKQPVAFWCNPISGHNTLYWYLQNLGQGPELLIRYENEEAVDDSQLPKDRFSAERLKGVDSTLKIQPAELGDSAVYLCASSLQSLDTQYFGPGTRLTVL.

The V gene is TRBV27, the J gene TRBJ1-4; no definite D call. The CDR3 consists of 12 residues. Deletions cut 5 bases from V and 5 bases from J, with 6 bases between. Per germline, CDR1 MNHEY and CDR2 SMNVEV (reference sequence). DNA for the CDR3: TGTGCCAGCAGTCTCCCCAATGAAAAACTGTTTTTT. Its protein is CASSLPNEKLFF.

The gene calls are TRBV11-3 and TRBJ1-1; D ambiguous. This CDR3 comprises 14 residues. V was shortened by 1 base and J by 1 base, with 7 bases between the two germline ends. Germline lookup yields CDR1 SGHNT and CDR2 YENEEA. Here the CDR3 DNA reads TGTGCCAGCAGCTTAGTAGAAGCGAACACTGAAGCTTTCTTT. It specifies CASSLVEANTEAFF.

This chain links TRBV19 with TRBJ2-7; D ambiguous. The V end lost 4 bases, the J end lost 7 bases, and 8 bases lay between the germline ends. This CDR3 is built from 11 residues. Germline V gene data show CDR1 as LNHDA and CDR2 as SQIVND (reference sequence). The DNA of the CDR3 is TGTGCCAGTAGTACCCACAGAGAGCAGTACTTC. It yields the protein CASSTHREQYF.

This chain joins TRBV6-5 and TRBJ1-6; 8 bases map to TRBD1. Losses at the gene ends were 6 bases for V and 10 bases for J; bases not matched to a gene: 5. The CDR3 totals 13 residues. Looked up from germline, CDR1 is MNHEY and CDR2 is SVGAGI. The CDR3 DNA is TGTGCCAGCAGCACCGACAGGGGCTCACCCCTCCACTTT. Amino acids: CASSTDRGSPLHF.

The CDR3 nucleotides are TGTGCCAGCAGCCAAGCAGCGGGGACATACTTC. Translating gives CASSQAAGTYF. The chain joins TRBV3-1 (or the pseudogene TRBV3-2) to TRBJ2-7, with a possible D match to TRBD2 (7 bases). V was shortened by 1 base and J by 13 bases, with 11 bases between the two germline ends. The germline V gene encodes CDR1 LGHDT and CDR2 YNNKEL (reference sequence). CDR3 length: 11 residues.

The V gene is TRBV6-5, the J gene TRBJ2-1; 13 bases line up with TRBD2. After removal of 4 bases from V and 5 bases from J, the junction contained 5 bases not matched to a gene. The CDR3 spans 16 residues. Germline CDR1 reads MNHEY; CDR2 reads SVGAGI. CDR3 sequence (DNA): TGTGCCAGCAGTTCACTAGCGGGGGGGCCTCACAATGAGCAGTTCTTC. Its translation: CASSSLAGGPHNEQFF.

The CDR3 DNA sequence: TGTGCCAGCACGAGGTTCGGGGAGCTGTTTTTT. It yields the protein CASTRFGELFF. The gene calls are TRBV6-5 and TRBJ2-2; the D is unclear. V gave up 7 bases and J gave up 7 bases, with 7 bases separating them. CDR1 is MNHEY and CDR2 is SVGAGI in the germline V gene. The CDR3 has 11 amino acids.

The rearrangement joins TRBV20-1 to TRBJ2-3, with 9 nucleotides matching TRBD2. Germline CDR1 is DFQATT and CDR2 is SNEGSKA (reference sequence). V lost 3 bases, J lost 4 bases, and 8 bases stayed unmatched. This CDR3 contains 15 residues. CDR3 loop: CSASSSGGRSDTQYF. CDR3 nucleotides: TGCAGTGCTAGTAGTAGCGGGGGTCGGTCAGATACGCAGTATTTT.

A few counts support this clone. The chain is built from TRBV29-1 and TRBJ2-2; 10 bases align to TRBD1. V lost 0 bases to trimming and J lost 3 bases; unmatched junction nucleotides: 4. The CDR3 sequence is 16 residues long. CDR1 and CDR2 from the germline V gene are SQVTM and ANQGSEA. Here the CDR3 DNA reads TGCAGCGTTGAAGATAGGGACAGGGGCGACACCGGGGAGCTGTTTTTT. Amino acids: CSVEDRDRGDTGELFF.

This clone was detected once. The CDR3: CASSSTGGSKNIQYF. Written as DNA, the CDR3 is TGTGCCAGTAGTTCTACAGGGGGCAGCAAAAACATTCAGTACTTC. The rearrangement links TRBV19 to TRBJ2-4, with 9 bases lining up with TRBD1. Germline V gene data show CDR1 as LNHDA and CDR2 as SQIVND (reference sequence). Germline trimming cut 5 bases from V and 3 bases from J; bases unmatched to any gene: 5. This CDR3 is 15 amino acids long. The full variable domain, its missing parts supplied by reference TRBV19 and TRBJ2-4, is DGGITQSPKYLFRKEGQNVTLSCEQNLNHDAMYWYRQDPGQGLRLIYYSQIVNDFQKGDIAEGYSVSREKKESFPLTVTSAQKNPTAFYLCASSSTGGSKNIQYFGAGTRLSVL.

Notes on this clone: This sample includes further DNA sequences coding for the same CDR3. The CDR3 DNA reads TGTGCCAGTAGTATTGATAGCTCTGGAAACACCATATATTTT. It yields the protein CASSIDSSGNTIYF. V is TRBV19 and J is TRBJ1-3; D remains unclear. The CDR3 consists of 14 residues. Germline CDR1 and CDR2: LNHDA and SQIVND (reference sequence). V was clipped by 3 bases and J by 0 bases, with 6 bases between them.

V is TRBV27 and J is TRBJ2-1; 7 bases match TRBD1. Losses at the gene ends were 5 bases for V and 4 bases for J; bases not matched to a gene: 8. The CDR3 extends over 15 amino acids. CDR1 and CDR2 from the germline V gene are MNHEY and SMNVEV (reference sequence). The CDR3 here is CASSPGTERYNEQFF. CDR3 bases: TGTGCCAGCAGTCCCGGGACAGAGAGATACAATGAGCAGTTCTTC.

This chain connects TRBV4-2 to TRBJ1-5; tentative D call: TRBD1 (5 bases). This CDR3 is 15 amino acids long. Trimming shortened V by 1 base and J by 5 bases, and 12 bases separated the two germline ends. Germline V gene sequence: CDR1 LGHNA, CDR2 YNFKEQ. The CDR3 DNA sequence: TGTGCCAGCAGCCAAGTTTACGGGGGAGATCAGCCCCAGCATTTT. Translation: CASSQVYGGDQPQHF.

This chain connects TRBV6-4 to TRBJ2-7; the D gene is possibly TRBD1 (5 bases). Trimming took off 0 bases at V and 3 bases at J, with 12 bases between the two ends. CDR1 MRHNA and CDR2 SNTAGT come from the germline V gene. The CDR3 is made up of 15 amino acids. CDR3: CASSDSAGPGYEQYF. The CDR3 DNA reads as TGTGCCAGCAGTGACTCGGCAGGGCCAGGCTACGAGCAGTACTTC.

The J gene is TRBJ2-1, the V gene TRBV19, with 12 bases aligning to TRBD2. The germline V gene encodes CDR1 LNHDA and CDR2 SQIVND (reference sequence). The CDR3 runs 16 residues. With 4 bases clipped from V and 7 bases from J, the junction kept 8 bases outside the gene matches. The CDR3 DNA reads as TGTGCCAGTAGTAGGACTAGCGGGGAATTCAGTAATGAGCAGTTCTTC. As protein: CASSRTSGEFSNEQFF.

This chain joins TRBV19 and TRBJ2-3; unclear D gene. The CDR3 contains 13 residues. The V end was cut by 5 bases, the J end by 3 bases, with 9 bases between. The germline V gene has CDR1 LNHDA and CDR2 SQIVND (reference sequence). The CDR3 DNA follows: TGTGCCAGTAGTTGGCAGGTAACAGATACGCAGTATTTT. Translated: CASSWQVTDTQYF.

V usage is TRBV2 and J usage is TRBJ2-7; possibly TRBD1 for D (5 bases). Germline V CDR1 and CDR2: SNHLY, FYNNEI. V was pared by 7 bases and J by 0 bases, with 10 bases between. The CDR3 is made up of 13 amino acids. CDR3 sequence (DNA): TGTGCCAGCAAGGATAGGGGCTCCTACGAGCAGTACTTC. It yields the protein CASKDRGSYEQYF. The full variable domain, completed using reference TRBV2 and TRBJ2-7, is EPEVTQTPSHQVTQMGQEVILRCVPISNHLYFYWYRQILGQKVEFLVSFYNNEISEKSEIFDDQFSVERPDGSNFTLKIRSTKLEDSAMYFCASKDRGSYEQYFGPGTRLTVT.

The chain carries TRBV7-9 and TRBJ1-1; D not resolved. The CDR3 is made up of 17 amino acids. Germline V gives CDR1 SEHNR, CDR2 FQNEAQ (reference sequence). V lost 3 bases to trimming and J lost 0 bases, with 17 bases between them. CDR3 nucleotides: TGTGCCAGCAGCTTGGAGGTGGGTATGGTCATGAACACTGAAGCTTTCTTT. Translated: CASSLEVGMVMNTEAFF. The full variable domain, in which reference TRBV7-9 and TRBJ1-1 provide the parts outside the CDR3, is DTGVSQNPRHKITKRGQNVTFRCDPISEHNRLYWYRQTLGQGPEFLTYFQNEAQLEKSRLLSDRFSAERPKGSFSTLEIQRTEQGDSAMYLCASSLEVGMVMNTEAFFGQGTRLTVV.

The chain has TRBV4-3 and TRBJ2-1; 11 nucleotides line up with TRBD2. J was trimmed by 7 bases and V by 0 bases; bases with no gene match: 5. The CDR3 extends over 16 amino acids. Germline loops: CDR1 LGHNA, CDR2 YSLEER. DNA for the CDR3: TGCGCCAGCAGCCAAGAAGGGACTAGCGGCGTGAATGAGCAGTTCTTC. Its protein product is CASSQEGTSGVNEQFF.